The 9 T cell receptor beta chains given below trace back to one sample, sequenced in a study of CD8+ T cells in alopecia areata. Reverse transcribed after extraction, RNA yielded cDNA as the sequencing template. TCRdb keeps only in-frame clones here, not all; method: immunoSEQ multiplex PCR. The sample consists of 210,000 or so clones, approximately 72% of them appearing once. Documented treatment: oral pan-JAK inhibitor, 5-10 mg twice daily. Specimen: CD4+ T cells sorted from blood, collected at approximately week 42, from a patient treated with tofacitinib. These receptor sequences come from a human donor with alopecia areata.

In regard to this clone: The same CDR3 can be traced to other DNA sequences in this sample. The chain carries TRBV29-1 and TRBJ1-1; D is unclear. Germline-derived CDR1 and CDR2 are SQVTM and ANQGSEA. V was cut by 4 bases and J by 0 bases, with 9 bases left in between. This CDR3 is built from 13 residues. In DNA form, the CDR3 reads TGCAGCGTTGGTCCGGGTTTGAACACTGAAGCTTTCTTT. Its protein is CSVGPGLNTEAFF.

The V gene is TRBV27, the J gene TRBJ1-5; perhaps TRBD1 as D (6 bases). Germline assignment: CDR1 MNHEY and CDR2 SMNVEV (reference sequence). CDR3 size: 15 residues. The ends were cut back, 6 bases at V and 0 bases at J, with 12 bases in the middle. CDR3 coding DNA: TGTGCCAGCAGACTGGGGGGGCCTAGCAATCAGCCCCAGCATTTT. It encodes CASRLGGPSNQPQHF.

This clone turned up a few times. This chain connects TRBV4-1 to TRBJ1-2; D remains unclear. Germline-derived CDR1 and CDR2 are MGHRA and YSYEKL. The CDR3 is 14 residues long. V lost 2 bases and J 5 bases, leaving 12 bases between the germline ends. CDR3 loop: CASSQTPTEYGYTF. The CDR3 DNA follows: TGCGCCAGCAGCCAAACCCCTACTGAGTATGGCTACACCTTC.

V is TRBV5-6 and J is TRBJ1-1; no definite D call. CDR1 is SGHDT, CDR2 YYEEEE, per germline. The CDR3 loop spans 14 amino acids. Trimming removed 4 bases at V and 0 bases at J, with 10 bases between. The CDR3 DNA follows: TGTGCCAGCAGCGGACTACAGATGAACACTGAAGCTTTCTTT. This gives the protein CASSGLQMNTEAFF.

The J gene is TRBJ2-3, the V gene TRBV5-1; TRBD2 agrees at 11 bases. V dropped 0 bases and J dropped 4; count of bases not matched to a gene: 10. The CDR3 loop spans 18 amino acids. Germline V CDR1 and CDR2: SGHRS, YFSETQ. The CDR3 region is CASSLAVTSGEGADTQYF. The CDR3 bases are TGCGCCAGCAGCTTGGCCGTGACTAGCGGGGAGGGCGCAGATACGCAGTATTTT. Using reference TRBV5-1 and TRBJ2-3 for the parts outside the CDR3, the full variable domain is KAGVTQTPRYLIKTRGQQVTLSCSPISGHRSVSWYQQTPGQGLQFLFEYFSETQRNKGNFPGRFSGRQFSNSRSEMNVSTLELGDSALYLCASSLAVTSGEGADTQYFGPGTRLTVL.

This clone was counted a few times. The V and J genes are TRBV29-1 and TRBJ1-4; D unclear. The CDR3 spans 11 residues. V gave up 4 bases and J gave up 8 bases, with 8 bases separating them. Germline V CDR1 and CDR2: SQVTM, ANQGSEA. The CDR3 bases are TGCAGCGTTGGGGAAGCCGAAAAACTGTTTTTT. This sequence encodes CSVGEAEKLFF. The full variable domain, completed using reference TRBV29-1 and TRBJ1-4, is SAVISQKPSRDICQRGTSLTIQCQVDSQVTMMFWYRQQPGQSLTLIATANQGSEATYESGFVIDKFPISRPNLTFSTLTVSNMSPEDSSIYLCSVGEAEKLFFGSGTQLSVL.

The gene calls are TRBV5-6 and TRBJ2-5, with 9 bases matching TRBD2. Germline trimming cut 4 bases from V and 4 bases from J; bases unmatched to any gene: 8. Germline V lookup: CDR1 SGHDT, CDR2 YYEEEE. The CDR3 has 15 residues. The CDR3 bases are TGTGCCAGCAGCCGAAGACTAGCGGTTGGAGAGACCCAGTACTTC. Translated: CASSRRLAVGETQYF.

The sample holds a few counts of this clone. This sequence joins TRBV6-5 and TRBJ1-2, with unresolved D. The CDR3 has 12 residues. Trimming removed 5 bases at V and 7 bases at J, with 11 bases between. Looked up from germline, CDR1 is MNHEY and CDR2 is SVGAGI. The CDR3 spells CASSPLTGGYTF. The CDR3 nucleotides read TGTGCCAGCAGTCCGTTGACGGGTGGCTACACCTTC.

The rearrangement joins TRBV30 to TRBJ2-7; D may be TRBD2 (5 bases). CDR1 and CDR2 from the germline V gene are GTSNPN and SVGIG (reference sequence). The CDR3 is 13 residues long. With 0 bases removed from V and 2 bases from J, the gap between germline ends came to 8 bases. The CDR3 is CAWSVHGTYEQYF. As DNA, the CDR3 is TGTGCCTGGAGTGTACACGGGACCTACGAGCAGTACTTC.